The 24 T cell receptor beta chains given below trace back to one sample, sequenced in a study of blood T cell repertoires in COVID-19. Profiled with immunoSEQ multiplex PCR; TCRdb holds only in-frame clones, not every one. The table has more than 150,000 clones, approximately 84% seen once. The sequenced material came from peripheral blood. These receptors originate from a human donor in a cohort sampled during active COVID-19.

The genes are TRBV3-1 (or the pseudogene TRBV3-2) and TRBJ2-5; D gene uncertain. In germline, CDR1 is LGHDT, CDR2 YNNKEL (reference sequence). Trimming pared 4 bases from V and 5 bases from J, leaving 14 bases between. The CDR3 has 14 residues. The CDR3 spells CASSPPFPGETQYF. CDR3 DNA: TGTGCCAGCAGCCCTCCATTCCCCGGTGAGACCCAGTACTTC.

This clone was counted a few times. The CDR3 loop reads CASSLTSNAYEQYF. In DNA, the CDR3 is TGTGCCAGCAGCTTAACTAGCAACGCCTACGAGCAGTACTTC. The J gene is TRBJ2-7, the V gene TRBV7-9, with TRBD2 as a possible D gene (6 bases). V dropped 2 bases and J dropped 2 bases, with 10 bases sitting between them. From germline, CDR1 is SEHNR and CDR2 FQNEAQ (reference sequence). This CDR3 region has 14 residues. Looking up the rest from reference TRBV7-9 and TRBJ2-7 gives the full variable domain: DTGVSQNPRHKITKRGQNVTFRCDPISEHNRLYWYRQTLGQGPEFLTYFQNEAQLEKSRLLSDRFSAERPKGSFSTLEIQRTEQGDSAMYLCASSLTSNAYEQYFGPGTRLTVT.

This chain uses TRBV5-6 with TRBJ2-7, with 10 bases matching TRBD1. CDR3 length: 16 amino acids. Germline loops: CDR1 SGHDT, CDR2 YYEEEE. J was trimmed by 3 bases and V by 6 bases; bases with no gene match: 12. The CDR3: CASTRVETGGFYEQYF. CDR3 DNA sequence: TGTGCCAGCACCCGCGTCGAGACAGGGGGCTTCTACGAGCAGTACTTC.

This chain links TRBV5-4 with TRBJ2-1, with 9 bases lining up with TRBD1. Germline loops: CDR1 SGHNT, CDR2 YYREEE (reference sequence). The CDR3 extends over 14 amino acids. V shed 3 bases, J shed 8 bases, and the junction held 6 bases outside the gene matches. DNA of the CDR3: TGTGCCAGCAGCTACGGGACAGGGTTTGATGAGCAGTTCTTC. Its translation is CASSYGTGFDEQFF.

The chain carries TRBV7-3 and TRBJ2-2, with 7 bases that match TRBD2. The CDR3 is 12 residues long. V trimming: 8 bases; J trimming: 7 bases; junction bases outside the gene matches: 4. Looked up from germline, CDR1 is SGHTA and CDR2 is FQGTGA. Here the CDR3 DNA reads TGTGCCAGCTCCCTAGCGGTCGGGGAGCTGTTTTTT. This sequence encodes CASSLAVGELFF.

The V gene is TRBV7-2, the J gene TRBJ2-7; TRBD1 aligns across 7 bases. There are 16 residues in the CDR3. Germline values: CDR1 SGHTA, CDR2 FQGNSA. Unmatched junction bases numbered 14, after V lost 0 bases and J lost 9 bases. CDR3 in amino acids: CASSLALGQGDGVQYF. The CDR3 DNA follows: TGTGCCAGCAGCTTAGCGCTGGGGCAGGGGGATGGAGTGCAGTACTTC.

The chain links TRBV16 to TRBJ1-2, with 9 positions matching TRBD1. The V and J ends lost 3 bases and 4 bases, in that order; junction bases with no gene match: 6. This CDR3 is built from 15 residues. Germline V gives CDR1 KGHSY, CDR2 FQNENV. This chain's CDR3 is CASSQDWDRAYGYTF. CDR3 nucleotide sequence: TGTGCCAGCAGCCAGGATTGGGACAGGGCCTATGGCTACACCTTC.

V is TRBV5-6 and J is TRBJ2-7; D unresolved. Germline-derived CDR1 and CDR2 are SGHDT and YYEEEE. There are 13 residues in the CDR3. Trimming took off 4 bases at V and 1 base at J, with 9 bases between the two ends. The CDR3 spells CASSVGSSYEQYF. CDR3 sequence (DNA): TGTGCCAGCAGCGTCGGGTCGTCCTACGAGCAGTACTTC.

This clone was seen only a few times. The chain's CDR3 is CASSSFPGHYTF. The CDR3 nucleotides are TGTGCCAGCAGTTCTTTTCCAGGGCACTACACCTTC. This chain connects TRBV27 to TRBJ1-2, with D perhaps TRBD1 (5 bases). The CDR3 contains 12 residues. V shed 4 bases and J shed 10 bases, with 13 bases lying between them. Germline V gene lookup returns CDR1 MNHEY and CDR2 SMNVEV (reference sequence).

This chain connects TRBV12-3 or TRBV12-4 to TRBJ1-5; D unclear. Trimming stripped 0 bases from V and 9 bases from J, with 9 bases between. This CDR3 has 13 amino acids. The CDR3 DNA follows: TGTGCCAGCAGTTTAGCGATTGGGCGGCCCCAGCATTTT. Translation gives CASSLAIGRPQHF.

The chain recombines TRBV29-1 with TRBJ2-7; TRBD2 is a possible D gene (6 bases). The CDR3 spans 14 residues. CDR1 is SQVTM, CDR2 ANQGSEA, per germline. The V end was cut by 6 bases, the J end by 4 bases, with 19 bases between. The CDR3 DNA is TGCAGCGTACCCGTCGGGGAGGCGCCTTACGAGCAGTACTTC. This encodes CSVPVGEAPYEQYF.

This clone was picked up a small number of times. The CDR3 spells CASSYSTRGYEQYF. The CDR3 DNA is TGTGCCAGCAGTTACTCGACCAGGGGTTACGAGCAGTACTTC. This chain connects TRBV6-5 to TRBJ2-7, with D tentatively TRBD1 (6 bases). CDR1 MNHEY and CDR2 SVGAGI come from the germline V gene. V was shortened by 0 bases and J by 4 bases, with 10 bases between the two germline ends. There are 14 residues in the CDR3.

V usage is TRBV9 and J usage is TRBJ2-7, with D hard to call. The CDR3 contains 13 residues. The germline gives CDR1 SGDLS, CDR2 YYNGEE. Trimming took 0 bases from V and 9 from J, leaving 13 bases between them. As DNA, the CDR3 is TGTGCCAGCAGCGTAGGGGCCCATTCCGGGCAGTACTTC. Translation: CASSVGAHSGQYF.

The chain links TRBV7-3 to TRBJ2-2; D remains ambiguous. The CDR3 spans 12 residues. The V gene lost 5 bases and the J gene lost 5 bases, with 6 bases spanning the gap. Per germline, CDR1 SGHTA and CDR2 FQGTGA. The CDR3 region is CASSPATGELFF. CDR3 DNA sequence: TGTGCCAGCAGCCCCGCGACCGGGGAGCTGTTTTTT.

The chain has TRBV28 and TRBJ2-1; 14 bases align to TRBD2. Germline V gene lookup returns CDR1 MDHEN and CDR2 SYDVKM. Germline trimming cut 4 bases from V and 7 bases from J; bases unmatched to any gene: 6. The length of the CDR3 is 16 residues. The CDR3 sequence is CASSSPTSGGANEQFF. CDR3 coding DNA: TGTGCCAGCAGTTCCCCGACTAGCGGGGGGGCTAATGAGCAGTTCTTC.

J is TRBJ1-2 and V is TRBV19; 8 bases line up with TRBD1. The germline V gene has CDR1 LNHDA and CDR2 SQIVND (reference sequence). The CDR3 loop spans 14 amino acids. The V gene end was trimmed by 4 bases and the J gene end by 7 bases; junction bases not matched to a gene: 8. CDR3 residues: CASSKTTGDSGYTF. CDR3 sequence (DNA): TGTGCCAGTAGTAAAACGACAGGGGATAGTGGCTACACCTTC.

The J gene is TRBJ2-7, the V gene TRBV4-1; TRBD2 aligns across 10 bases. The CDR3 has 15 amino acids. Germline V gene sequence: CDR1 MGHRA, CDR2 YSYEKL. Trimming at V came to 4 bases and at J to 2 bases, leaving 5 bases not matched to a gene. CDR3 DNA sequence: TGCGCCAGCAGCCGAGTAGCGGGGGGCCCCTACGAGCAGTACTTC. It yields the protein CASSRVAGGPYEQYF.

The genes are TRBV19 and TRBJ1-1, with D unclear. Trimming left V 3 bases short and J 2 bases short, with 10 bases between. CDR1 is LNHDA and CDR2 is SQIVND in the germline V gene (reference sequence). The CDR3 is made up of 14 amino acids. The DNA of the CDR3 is TGTGCCAGTAGTATCTCCCGGGAAAACACTGAAGCTTTCTTT. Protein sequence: CASSISRENTEAFF.

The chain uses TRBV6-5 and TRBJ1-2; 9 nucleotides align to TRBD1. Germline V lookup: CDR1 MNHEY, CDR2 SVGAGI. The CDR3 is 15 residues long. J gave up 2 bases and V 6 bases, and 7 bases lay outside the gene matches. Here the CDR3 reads CASRGDRVGNYGYTF. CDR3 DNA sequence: TGTGCCAGCAGGGGGGACAGGGTAGGGAACTATGGCTACACCTTC.

CDR3 protein: CASSAGQNFPYNEQFF. CDR3 nucleotides: TGCGCCAGCAGCGCCGGACAGAACTTTCCCTACAATGAGCAGTTCTTC. The chain recombines TRBV5-1 with TRBJ2-1; a possible D gene is TRBD1 (6 bases). CDR3 length equals 16 residues. V lost 4 bases and J 2 bases, leaving 16 bases between the germline ends. Germline V gene lookup returns CDR1 SGHRS and CDR2 YFSETQ.

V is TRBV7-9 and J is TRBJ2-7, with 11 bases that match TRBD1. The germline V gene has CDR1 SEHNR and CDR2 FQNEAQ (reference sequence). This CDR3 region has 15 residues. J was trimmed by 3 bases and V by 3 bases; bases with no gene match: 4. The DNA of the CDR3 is TGTGCCAGCAGCTTCGGACAGGGGGCTAACTACGAGCAGTACTTC. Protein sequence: CASSFGQGANYEQYF.

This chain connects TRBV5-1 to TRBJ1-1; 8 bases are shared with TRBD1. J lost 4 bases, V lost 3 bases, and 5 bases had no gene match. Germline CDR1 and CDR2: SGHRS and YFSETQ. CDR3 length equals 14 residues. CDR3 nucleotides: TGCGCCAGCAGCTCACAGGGGGAGGGCACTGAAGCTTTCTTT. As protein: CASSSQGEGTEAFF.

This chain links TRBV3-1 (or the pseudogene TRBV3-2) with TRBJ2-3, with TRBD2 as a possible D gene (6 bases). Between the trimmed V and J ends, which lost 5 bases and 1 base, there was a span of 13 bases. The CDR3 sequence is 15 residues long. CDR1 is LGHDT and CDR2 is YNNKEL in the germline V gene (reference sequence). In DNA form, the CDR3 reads TGTGCCAGCAGCACCCGACTAGGGGGCACAGATACGCAGTATTTT. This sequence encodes CASSTRLGGTDTQYF.

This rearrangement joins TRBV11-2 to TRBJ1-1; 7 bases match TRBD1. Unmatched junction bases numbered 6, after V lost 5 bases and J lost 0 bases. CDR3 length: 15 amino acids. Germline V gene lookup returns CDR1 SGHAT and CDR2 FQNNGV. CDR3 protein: CASSIDREVNTEAFF. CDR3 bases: TGTGCCAGCAGCATCGACAGGGAGGTGAACACTGAAGCTTTCTTT. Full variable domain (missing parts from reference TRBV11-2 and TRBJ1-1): EAGVAQSPRYKIIEKRQSVAFWCNPISGHATLYWYQQILGQGPKLLIQFQNNGVVDDSQLPKDRFSAERLKGVDSTLKIQPAKLEDSAVYLCASSIDREVNTEAFFGQGTRLTVV.